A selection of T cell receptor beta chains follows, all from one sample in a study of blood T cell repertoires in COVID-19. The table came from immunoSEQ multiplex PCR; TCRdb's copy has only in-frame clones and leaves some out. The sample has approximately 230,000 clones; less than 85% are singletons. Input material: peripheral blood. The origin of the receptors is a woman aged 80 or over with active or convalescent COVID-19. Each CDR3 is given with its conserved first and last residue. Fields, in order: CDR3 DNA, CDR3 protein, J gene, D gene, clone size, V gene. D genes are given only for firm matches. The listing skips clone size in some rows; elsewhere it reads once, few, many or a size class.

DNA: TGTGCCAGCAGCCAATCCCGGGTTATCACCGGGGAGCTGTTTTTT
CDR3: CASSQSRVITGELFF
J: TRBJ2-2
D: .
size: .
V: TRBV3-1/TRBV3-2

DNA: TGTGCCAGCAGCGTGAACAGGCCTCATAGCAATCAGCCCCAGCATTTT
CDR3: CASSVNRPHSNQPQHF
J: TRBJ1-5
D: .
size: .
V: TRBV9

DNA: TGTGCCAGCAGAGCGGGCTATTCGAGCAATCAGCCCCAGCATTTT
CDR3: CASRAGYSSNQPQHF
J: TRBJ1-5
D: .
size: .
V: TRBV2

DNA: TGCAGTGCTGCAATCGGCACTGAAGCTTTCTTT
CDR3: CSAAIGTEAFF
J: TRBJ1-1
D: .
size: .
V: TRBV20-1

DNA: TGTGCCAGCGGATTCTCAGGGGGCGAGATGAGGGCTTTCTTT
CDR3: CASGFSGGEMRAFF
J: TRBJ1-1
D: TRBD1
size: .
V: TRBV3-1/TRBV3-2

DNA: TGTGCCAGCAGCTTACAGACCACAGATGAGCAGTTCTTC
CDR3: CASSLQTTDEQFF
J: TRBJ2-1
D: .
size: .
V: TRBV7-7

DNA: TGTGCCAGCAGCCAAGCGGGGTCCCCGGGCTATGGCTACACCTTC
CDR3: CASSQAGSPGYGYTF
J: TRBJ1-2
D: .
size: .
V: TRBV3-1/TRBV3-2

DNA: TGCGCCAGCAGCTTGGCGGCCAGCGGGGATGGCTACACCTTC
CDR3: CASSLAASGDGYTF
J: TRBJ1-2
D: .
size: .
V: TRBV5-1

DNA: TGTGCCAGCAGTGAAGACAGGGTTCATGAAAAACTGTTTTTT
CDR3: CASSEDRVHEKLFF
J: TRBJ1-4
D: .
size: .
V: TRBV6-1

DNA: TGTGCCAGCAGTGATGGAGAGAGTGGCTACACCTTC
CDR3: CASSDGESGYTF
J: TRBJ1-2
D: .
size: .
V: TRBV2

DNA: TGCGCCAGCAGCTTGAATTTAGCGGGAGACGGCTACACCTTC
CDR3: CASSLNLAGDGYTF
J: TRBJ1-2
D: .
size: .
V: TRBV5-1

DNA: TGTGCCAGCACGCGGGGCGGACTCTATGGCTACACCTTC
CDR3: CASTRGGLYGYTF
J: TRBJ1-2
D: .
size: .
V: TRBV28

DNA: TGTGCCAGCAGTTACTGGGACAAATCAGATACGCAGTATTTT
CDR3: CASSYWDKSDTQYF
J: TRBJ2-3
D: .
size: .
V: TRBV6-6

DNA: TGTGCCAGCAGTATCTCAGGACAGGGAACCTACGAGCAGTACTTC
CDR3: CASSISGQGTYEQYF
J: TRBJ2-7
D: TRBD1
size: .
V: TRBV28

DNA: TGTGCCAGCAGACCTGAAGGACAGGGGGCCTATGGCTACACCTTC
CDR3: CASRPEGQGAYGYTF
J: TRBJ1-2
D: TRBD1
size: few
V: TRBV28

DNA: TGTGCCAGCAGCTTAACCCGTCATACTACCTACGAGCAGTACTTC
CDR3: CASSLTRHTTYEQYF
J: TRBJ2-7
D: .
size: .
V: TRBV11-2

DNA: TGTGCTAGTTCGCACGGGGAGAGCTATGAGCAGTTCTTC
CDR3: CASSHGESYEQFF
J: TRBJ2-1
D: .
size: .
V: TRBV12-5

DNA: TGTGCCACCGGCCTGACTGACGCAGCGCAGTATTTT
CDR3: CATGLTDAAQYF
J: TRBJ2-3
D: .
size: .
V: TRBV15

DNA: TGCGCCAGCAGGGCGGCGGGGACACAGGGGGGCTCCTACAATGAGCAGTTCTTC
CDR3: CASRAAGTQGGSYNEQFF
J: TRBJ2-1
D: TRBD1
size: .
V: TRBV5-1

DNA: TGTGCCAGCAGCATACCGGGACAGCAAGCCTACGAGCAGTACTTC
CDR3: CASSIPGQQAYEQYF
J: TRBJ2-7
D: TRBD1
size: .
V: TRBV11-2

DNA: TGTGCCAGCAACCCAGGGACAGGGAATTCACCCCTCCACTTT
CDR3: CASNPGTGNSPLHF
J: TRBJ1-6
D: TRBD1
size: .
V: TRBV27

DNA: TGCGCCAGCAGCTTGGATGCCAGTCAAGAGACCCAGTACTTC
CDR3: CASSLDASQETQYF
J: TRBJ2-5
D: .
size: .
V: TRBV5-1

DNA: TGTGCCAGCAGCTTGTTTGTAGCGCGTCCCGGGGAGCTGTTTTTT
CDR3: CASSLFVARPGELFF
J: TRBJ2-2
D: .
size: .
V: TRBV5-6

DNA: TGTGCCATCAGTGGAAAGGGGGAAGGGCAGCAGTACTTC
CDR3: CAISGKGEGQQYF
J: TRBJ2-7
D: .
size: .
V: TRBV10-3

DNA: TGCGCCAGCAACAGCCCAGGGGCCATGAACACTGAAGCTTTCTTT
CDR3: CASNSPGAMNTEAFF
J: TRBJ1-1
D: .
size: few
V: TRBV5-1

DNA: TGTGCCAGCAGCCAAGCGGCTGAAGCTTTCTTT
CDR3: CASSQAAEAFF
J: TRBJ1-1
D: .
size: .
V: TRBV3-1/TRBV3-2

DNA: TGTGCCAGTAAATTCGGGACAGCCAGGGGGGAAGCTTTCTTT
CDR3: CASKFGTARGEAFF
J: TRBJ1-1
D: TRBD1
size: .
V: TRBV30

DNA: TGCAGTGCTAGAGACCCCCCTGGTCAGGACTTC
CDR3: CSARDPPGQDF
J: TRBJ2-4
D: .
size: .
V: TRBV20-1

DNA: TGTGCCAGCAGTGAAATGGGACAGTTCTACGAGCAGTACTTC
CDR3: CASSEMGQFYEQYF
J: TRBJ2-7
D: TRBD1
size: .
V: TRBV6-1

DNA: TGCGCCAGCAGTCAAGCCCACAAACACACAGATACGCAGTATTTT
CDR3: CASSQAHKHTDTQYF
J: TRBJ2-3
D: .
size: .
V: TRBV23-1

DNA: TGTGCCAGCAGCGTAGTGGACAGGGCCTCTGGCTACACCTTC
CDR3: CASSVVDRASGYTF
J: TRBJ1-2
D: TRBD1
size: few
V: TRBV9

DNA: TGTGCCACCGGTTCCATTGACACCGGGGAGCTGTTTTTT
CDR3: CATGSIDTGELFF
J: TRBJ2-2
D: .
size: .
V: TRBV10-3

DNA: TGTGCCAGCAGTACTAGCGTAGAGACCCAGTACTTC
CDR3: CASSTSVETQYF
J: TRBJ2-5
D: TRBD2
size: .
V: TRBV6-2/TRBV6-3

DNA: TGTGCCAGCAGCTTAGGAAGACAGGGAGGCAATCAGCCCCAGCATTTT
CDR3: CASSLGRQGGNQPQHF
J: TRBJ1-5
D: TRBD1
size: .
V: TRBV7-8

DNA: TGTGCCAGCAGATACGACAGGGTTAGCGAGTCGAATGAGCAGTTCTTC
CDR3: CASRYDRVSESNEQFF
J: TRBJ2-1
D: TRBD1
size: .
V: TRBV27

DNA: TGCAGCGTGGACACAGGGGAAGATACGCAGTATTTT
CDR3: CSVDTGEDTQYF
J: TRBJ2-3
D: TRBD1
size: .
V: TRBV29-1

DNA: TGTGCCAGCAGCCCGGCAGGGTTCACTAATGAAAAACTGTTTTTT
CDR3: CASSPAGFTNEKLFF
J: TRBJ1-4
D: .
size: .
V: TRBV3-1/TRBV3-2

DNA: TGCGCCAGCAGTATCGGACAGGCGACCGACCTTTTTAGCACAGATACGCAGTATTTT
CDR3: CASSIGQATDLFSTDTQYF
J: TRBJ2-3
D: TRBD1
size: once
V: TRBV5-1

DNA: TGTGCCAGCAGGCAGACAGGGGGGCAAACCTACGAGCAGTACTTC
CDR3: CASRQTGGQTYEQYF
J: TRBJ2-7
D: TRBD1
size: .
V: TRBV5-5

DNA: TGTGCCAGCAGCCAAGATTTGGCGGTCCATGAGCAGTTCTTC
CDR3: CASSQDLAVHEQFF
J: TRBJ2-1
D: .
size: few
V: TRBV4-2

DNA: TGTGCCAGCAGTTCCGCCAGTAGGACAGGGCCGTCTCCGTACTTC
CDR3: CASSSASRTGPSPYF
J: TRBJ2-7
D: TRBD1
size: .
V: TRBV28

DNA: TGTGCCAGCACCGTTTCCCGGGGCGAGCAGTACTTC
CDR3: CASTVSRGEQYF
J: TRBJ2-7
D: .
size: .
V: TRBV12-3/TRBV12-4

DNA: TGCGCCACCTCGGGACAGGCGAACACTGAAGCTTTCTTT
CDR3: CATSGQANTEAFF
J: TRBJ1-1
D: TRBD1
size: .
V: TRBV10-2

DNA: TGTGCCAGCACCGGGGGTGGGATGAGAGGAAACACCATATATTTT
CDR3: CASTGGGMRGNTIYF
J: TRBJ1-3
D: .
size: few
V: TRBV2

DNA: TGTGCCAGCAGTCCCCACAGGGAGTCAAATCAGCCCCAGCATTTT
CDR3: CASSPHRESNQPQHF
J: TRBJ1-5
D: .
size: .
V: TRBV6-2/TRBV6-3